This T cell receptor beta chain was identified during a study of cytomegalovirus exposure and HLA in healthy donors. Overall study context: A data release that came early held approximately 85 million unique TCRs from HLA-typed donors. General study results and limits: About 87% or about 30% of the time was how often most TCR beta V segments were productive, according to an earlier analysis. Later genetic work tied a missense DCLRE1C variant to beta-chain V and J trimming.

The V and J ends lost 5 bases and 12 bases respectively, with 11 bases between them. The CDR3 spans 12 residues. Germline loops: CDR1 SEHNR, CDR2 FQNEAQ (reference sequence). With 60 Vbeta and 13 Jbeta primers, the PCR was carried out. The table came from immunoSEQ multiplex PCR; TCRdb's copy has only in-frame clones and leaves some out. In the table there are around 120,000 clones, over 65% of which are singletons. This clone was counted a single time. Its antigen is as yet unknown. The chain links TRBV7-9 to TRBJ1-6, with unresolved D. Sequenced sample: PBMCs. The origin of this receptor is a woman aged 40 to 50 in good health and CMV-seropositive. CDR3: CASSKISGPLHF. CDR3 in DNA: TGTGCCAGCAGCAAAATCTCAGGACCCCTCCACTTT.